This T cell receptor (beta chain) was found in a study of blood T cell repertoires in COVID-19 (dated by TCRdb to 2020 to 2022). A note on the overall study: Collaborator samples came from the United States, Italy and Spain and covered acute and convalescent phases of COVID-19. A de-identified subject ID, COVID-19 status, age in years and sex were almost always included in the sample metadata. The repertoires were made available in a free public database intended to serve as a resource for research on the immune response to SARS-CoV-2. The dataset comprised deeply sampled blood TCRbeta repertoires from subjects exposed to, actively infected with, or recovered from COVID-19. The prospective study material was composed of cDNA or gDNA derived from T cells, B-cell-depleted T cells, or PBMCs. Where available, HLA class I and class II types were obtained from metadata supplied by the sample provider rather than from assay-based typing. Samples were obtained from the ongoing ImmuneRACE study (first 160 participants) and from about 1,300 subjects provided by 6 global collaborators. What the work shows at the level of the full study, not this receptor alone: Clinical and demographic metadata were provided uncurated, with the amount varying by source and participant.

CDR1 MNHEY and CDR2 SMNVEV are derived from the germline V gene (reference sequence). The CDR3 goes from the cysteine to the phenylalanine over 15 residues. Only the CDR3 part of the read is kept: 45 bases, read in frame from the first base. V loses 4 bases at its end and J loses 4 bases; junction bases beyond the gene matches: 4. With regard to this clone: Its antigen has not been determined. Within one base of it there is no much larger clone, and no base qualities were kept.

The immunoSEQ Assay, a bias-controlled multiplex PCR, was used to amplify TCRbeta CDR3 regions from genomic DNA. The study's processing was this. Nucleated cell counts per sample were estimated from amplification of reference gene primers within the assay. Sequence reads were collapsed and filtered to measure the absolute abundance of every unique TCRbeta CDR3 rearrangement. For each sample, productive Simpson clonality was calculated as the square root of Simpson's diversity index over productive rearrangements. TCRdb took this table from immuneACCESS and kept in-frame rearrangements with V and J called. Such tables lack part of the clones; where checked against another copy, unresolved V genes explain under half of the gap, and the rest is unexplained. V and J calls and clone size are those listed in that table; D and trimming were worked out from the DNA. Present in this sample are 200,000 to 300,000 clones, about 87% of which were seen just once. The ten most abundant clones make up about 5% of the sample.

In Seattle, one collaborating source enrolled patients while the infection was active and tracked those patients longitudinally over the course of disease. Whole blood was collected in K2EDTA tubes by collaborating institutions according to the institutions' own protocols. For TCRbeta analysis, collaborator samples were shipped as frozen whole blood, as isolated PBMCs, or as DNA extracted from either sample type. The rearranged segments are TRBV27 and TRBJ1-3, with 10 junctional bases fitting TRBD1. The receptor's source is a woman in her sixties with COVID-19, enrolled during active disease. Sequencing used peripheral blood. The CDR3 sequence is CASSYDRGPGNTIYF. The nucleotide sequence reads as follows: TGTGCCAGCAGTTATGACAGGGGGCCCGGAAACACCATATATTTT.